This T cell receptor beta chain was captured by sequencing in a study of CD8 T cells in Susac syndrome. V was cut by 1 base and J by 0 bases, with 4 bases left in between. The CDR3 loop spans 15 amino acids. Germline CDR1 and CDR2: LGHNA and YSLEER. The authors reverse transcribed roughly 0.45 to 1 ug RNA with random hexamers. TCRdb ran MiXCR on the immunoSEQ multiplex PCR reads and lists one entry per CDR3 protein. The top ten hold 0.18% of the sample, which has approximately 300,000 distinct CDR3 sequences, about 88% seen once. The genes are TRBV4-3 and TRBJ2-6, with D uncertain. Input material: CD8+ T cells from PBMCs. This receptor was taken from a human donor with multiple sclerosis. CDR3 in DNA: TGCGCCAGCAGCCAAGCAGGCTCTGGGGCCAACGTCCTGACTTTC. Translated, it gives CASSQAGSGANVLTF.